Sequencing of this T cell receptor beta chain was carried out in a study of early T cells in non-severe SARS-CoV-2 infection. Unique molecular identifiers were added to individual cDNA molecules. Each CDR3 protein gets one entry after TCRdb re-called the 5' RACE reads with MiXCR. The sample lists roughly 120,000 distinct CDR3 sequences; 14% to 15% were seen once. The germline CDR1 and CDR2 sequences are SGHTA and FQGNSA. The CDR3 spans 13 residues. With 2 bases removed from V and 8 bases from J, the gap between germline ends came to 12 bases. The clonotype was recovered from an adult who was a healthcare worker with PCR-confirmed SARS-CoV-2 infection or an uninfected control (not recorded which). The source material was whole blood. The genes are TRBV7-2 and TRBJ1-2; D not certain. CDR3 sequence reads: CASSLNIIGGYTF. CDR3 nucleotides: TGTGCCAGCAGCTTAAACATTATCGGGGGCTACACCTTC.